This T cell receptor (beta chain) emerged from a study of T-cell reconstitution after alpha-beta-depleted transplantation in children. Study-level results: Fresh T-cell production supplied most of the T-cell counts and diversity seen one year after transplant. Surviving recipient T cells and thymic progenitors produced the high day-60 TCRbeta diversity seen in some patients. The study reportedly traced alpha-beta T cells about two months after transplant to several hundred expanded graft clones.

The CDR3 covers 15 residues. In germline, CDR1 is MNHEY, CDR2 SVGAGI. The germline V and J ends were trimmed by 3 bases and 1 base, with 12 bases remaining between them. Concerning this clonotype: Its target is unknown.

The library targeted TCRbeta and was prepared with unique molecular identifiers. TCRdb fed the PCR reads into MiXCR, producing one record per CDR3 protein. Of about 580,000 distinct CDR3 sequences listed, roughly 23% are singletons. J is TRBJ1-1 and V is TRBV6-5; D not resolved. This receptor was taken from a boy in the first two years of life who had a stem cell transplant for acute myeloid leukemia, so the T cells may come from the graft donor. Sequenced here: PBMCs, mostly from graft donor cells, sampled 360 days after TCRalphabeta/CD19-depleted stem cell transplant. CDR3 sequence: CASSYSPDQNTEAFF. In DNA form, the CDR3 reads TGTGCCAGCAGTTATAGCCCAGATCAGAACACTGAAGCTTTCTTT.